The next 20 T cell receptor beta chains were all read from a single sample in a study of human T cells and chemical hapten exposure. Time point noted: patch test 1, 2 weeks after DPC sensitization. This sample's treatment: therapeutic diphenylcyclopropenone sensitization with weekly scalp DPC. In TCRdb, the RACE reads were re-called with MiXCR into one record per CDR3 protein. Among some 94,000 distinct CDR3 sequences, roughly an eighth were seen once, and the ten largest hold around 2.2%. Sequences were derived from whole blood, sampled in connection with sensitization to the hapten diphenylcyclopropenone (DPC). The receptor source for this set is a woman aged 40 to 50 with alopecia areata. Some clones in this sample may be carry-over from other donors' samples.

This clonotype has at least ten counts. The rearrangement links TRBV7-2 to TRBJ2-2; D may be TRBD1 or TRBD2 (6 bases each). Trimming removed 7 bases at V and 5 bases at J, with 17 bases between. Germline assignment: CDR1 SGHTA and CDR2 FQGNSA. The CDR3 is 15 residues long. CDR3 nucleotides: TGTGCCAGCAACCCAGGGGACTCTCGAACCGGGGAGCTGTTTTTT. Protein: CASNPGDSRTGELFF.

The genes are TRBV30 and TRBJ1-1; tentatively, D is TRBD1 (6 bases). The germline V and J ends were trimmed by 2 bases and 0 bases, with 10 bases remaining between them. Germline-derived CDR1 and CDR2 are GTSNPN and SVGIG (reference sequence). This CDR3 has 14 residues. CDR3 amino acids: CAWSSDRLNTEAFF. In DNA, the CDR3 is TGTGCCTGGAGTTCAGACAGGCTGAACACTGAAGCTTTCTTT.

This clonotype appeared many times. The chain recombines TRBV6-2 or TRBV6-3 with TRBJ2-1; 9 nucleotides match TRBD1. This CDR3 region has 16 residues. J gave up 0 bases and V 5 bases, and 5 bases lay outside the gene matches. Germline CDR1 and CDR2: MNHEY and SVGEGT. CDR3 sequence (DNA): TGTGCCAGCAGTCCCCACAGGGGGCTCTCCTACAATGAGCAGTTCTTC. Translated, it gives CASSPHRGLSYNEQFF.

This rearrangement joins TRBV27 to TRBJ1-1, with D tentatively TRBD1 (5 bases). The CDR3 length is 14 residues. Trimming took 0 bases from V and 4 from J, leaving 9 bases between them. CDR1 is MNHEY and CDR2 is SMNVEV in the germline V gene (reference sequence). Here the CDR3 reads CASSLSGGITEAFF. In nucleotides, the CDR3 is TGTGCCAGCAGTTTATCTGGGGGGATCACTGAAGCTTTCTTT.

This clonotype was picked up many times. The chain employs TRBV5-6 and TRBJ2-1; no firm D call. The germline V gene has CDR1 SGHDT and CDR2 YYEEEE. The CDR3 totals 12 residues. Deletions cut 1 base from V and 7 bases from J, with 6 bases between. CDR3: CASSLWGNEQFF. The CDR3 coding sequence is TGTGCCAGCAGCTTGTGGGGTAATGAGCAGTTCTTC.

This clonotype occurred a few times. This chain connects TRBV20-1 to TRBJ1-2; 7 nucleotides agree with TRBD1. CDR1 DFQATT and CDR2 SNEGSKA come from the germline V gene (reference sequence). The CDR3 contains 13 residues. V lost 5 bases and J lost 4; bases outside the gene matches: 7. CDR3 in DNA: TGCAGTGCTTACCGGGACAGAGTCTATGGCTACACCTTC. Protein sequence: CSAYRDRVYGYTF.

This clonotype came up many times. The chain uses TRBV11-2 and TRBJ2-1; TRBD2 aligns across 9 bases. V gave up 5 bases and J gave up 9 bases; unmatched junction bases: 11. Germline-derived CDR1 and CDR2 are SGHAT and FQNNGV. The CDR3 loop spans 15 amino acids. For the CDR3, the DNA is TGTGCCAGCAGCACAGTAGCGGGAGTGCAGGGTGAGCAGTTCTTC. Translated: CASSTVAGVQGEQFF.

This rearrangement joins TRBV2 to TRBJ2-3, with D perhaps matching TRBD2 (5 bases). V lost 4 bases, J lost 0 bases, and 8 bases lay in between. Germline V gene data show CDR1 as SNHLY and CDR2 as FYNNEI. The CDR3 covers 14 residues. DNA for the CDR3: TGTGCCAGCAGTGTGGCGGGTAGCACAGATACGCAGTATTTT. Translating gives CASSVAGSTDTQYF.

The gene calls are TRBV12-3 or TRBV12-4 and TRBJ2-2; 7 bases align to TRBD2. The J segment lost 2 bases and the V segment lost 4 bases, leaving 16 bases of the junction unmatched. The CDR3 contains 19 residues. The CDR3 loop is CASSYAETTSGTNTGELFF. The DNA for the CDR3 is TGTGCCAGCAGTTACGCTGAGACGACAAGCGGGACCAACACCGGGGAGCTGTTTTTT.

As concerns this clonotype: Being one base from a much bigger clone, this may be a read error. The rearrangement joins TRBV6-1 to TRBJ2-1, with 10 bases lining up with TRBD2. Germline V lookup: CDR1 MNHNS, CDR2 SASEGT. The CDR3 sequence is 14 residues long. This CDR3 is CTSSALAGANEQFF. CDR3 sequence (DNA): TGTACCAGCAGCGCTCTAGCGGGGGCCAATGAGCAGTTCTTC.

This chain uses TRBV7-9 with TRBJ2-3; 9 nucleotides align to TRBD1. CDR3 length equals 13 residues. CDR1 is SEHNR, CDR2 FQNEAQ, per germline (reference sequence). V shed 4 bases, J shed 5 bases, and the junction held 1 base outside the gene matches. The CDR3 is CASSWGQGDTQYF. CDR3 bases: TGTGCCAGCAGCTGGGGACAGGGAGATACGCAGTATTTT.

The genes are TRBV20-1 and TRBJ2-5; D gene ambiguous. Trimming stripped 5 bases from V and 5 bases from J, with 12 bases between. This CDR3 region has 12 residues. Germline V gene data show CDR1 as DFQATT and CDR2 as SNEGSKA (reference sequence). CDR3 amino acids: CSARIPDETQYF. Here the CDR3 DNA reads TGCAGTGCTCGCATCCCCGACGAGACCCAGTACTTC.

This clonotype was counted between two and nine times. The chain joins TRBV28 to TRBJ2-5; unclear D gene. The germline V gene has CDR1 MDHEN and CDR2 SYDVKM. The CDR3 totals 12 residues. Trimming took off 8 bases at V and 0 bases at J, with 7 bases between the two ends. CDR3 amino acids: CASSYYQETQYF. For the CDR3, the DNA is TGTGCCAGCTCCTACTACCAAGAGACCCAGTACTTC.

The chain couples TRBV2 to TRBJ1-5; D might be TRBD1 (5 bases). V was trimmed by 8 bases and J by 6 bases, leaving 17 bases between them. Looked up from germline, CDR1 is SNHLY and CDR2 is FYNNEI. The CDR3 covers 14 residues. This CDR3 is CASGGTQGGQPQHF. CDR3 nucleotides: TGTGCCAGCGGGGGAACGCAGGGCGGTCAGCCCCAGCATTTT.

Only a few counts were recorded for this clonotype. In nucleotides, the CDR3 is TGTGCCAGCAGTTTGTTGGGGGCGGAGACCCAGTACTTC. It encodes CASSLLGAETQYF. This sequence joins TRBV27 and TRBJ2-5; possible D gene TRBD1, 6 bases. This CDR3 comprises 13 residues. Germline V CDR1 and CDR2: MNHEY, SMNVEV (reference sequence). Trimming took off 3 bases at V and 5 bases at J, with 10 bases between the two ends.

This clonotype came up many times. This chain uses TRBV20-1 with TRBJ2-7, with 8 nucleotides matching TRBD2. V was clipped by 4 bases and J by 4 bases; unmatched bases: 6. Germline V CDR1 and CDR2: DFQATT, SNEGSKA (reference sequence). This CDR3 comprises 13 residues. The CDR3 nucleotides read TGCAGTGCTATAGCCCAGCGGGGGTACGAGCAGTACTTC. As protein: CSAIAQRGYEQYF.

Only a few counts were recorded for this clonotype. The CDR3, as DNA: TGCAGTGCGCCTTCACCGGGACTAGCCTACGAGCAGTACTTC. Protein: CSAPSPGLAYEQYF. This rearrangement joins TRBV20-1 to TRBJ2-7; 8 bases map to TRBD2. This CDR3 has 14 residues. Germline assignment: CDR1 DFQATT and CDR2 SNEGSKA (reference sequence). The trim removed 6 bases at V and 2 bases at J, leaving 9 bases unmatched.

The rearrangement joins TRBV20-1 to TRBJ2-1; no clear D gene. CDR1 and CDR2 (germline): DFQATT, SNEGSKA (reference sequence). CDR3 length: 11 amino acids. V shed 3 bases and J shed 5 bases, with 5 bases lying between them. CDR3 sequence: CSARRNNEQFF. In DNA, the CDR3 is TGCAGTGCTAGGAGAAACAATGAGCAGTTCTTC.

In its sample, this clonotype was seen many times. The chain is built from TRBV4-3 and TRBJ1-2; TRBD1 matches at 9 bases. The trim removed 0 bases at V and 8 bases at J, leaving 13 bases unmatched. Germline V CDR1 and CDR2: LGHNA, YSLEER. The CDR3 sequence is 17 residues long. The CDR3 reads CASSQEVGPGQGRGYTF. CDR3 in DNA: TGCGCCAGCAGCCAAGAGGTTGGGCCAGGACAGGGGCGAGGCTACACCTTC.

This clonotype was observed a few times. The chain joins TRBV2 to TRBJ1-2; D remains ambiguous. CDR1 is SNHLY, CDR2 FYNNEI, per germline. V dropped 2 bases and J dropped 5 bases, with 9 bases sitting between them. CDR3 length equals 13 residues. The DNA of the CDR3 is TGTGCCAGCAGTGAACAAATACAGTATGGCTACACCTTC. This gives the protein CASSEQIQYGYTF.